Below, 31 T cell receptor beta chains from the same sample are listed, as sequenced in a study of cytomegalovirus exposure and HLA in healthy donors. PCR involved 60 Vbeta and 13 Jbeta primers. Sequenced by immunoSEQ multiplex PCR; TCRdb stores in-frame clones only, minus some. The sample has some 46,000 clones. The sequenced sample was PBMCs. These receptors originate from a male donor in good health and CMV-seronegative.

The chain has TRBV7-9 and TRBJ1-2; the match to TRBD1 covers 8 bases. Trimming removed 5 bases from V and 7 bases from J; junction bases left unmatched: 9. The germline V gene encodes CDR1 SEHNR and CDR2 FQNEAQ (reference sequence). The CDR3 has 14 amino acids. The CDR3 bases are TGTGCCAGCAGCAACCCAGGACAGGGAAGTGGCTACACCTTC. Translated, it gives CASSNPGQGSGYTF.

This chain connects TRBV2 to TRBJ2-3, with 9 bases that match TRBD2. V lost 4 bases, J lost 4 bases, and 6 bases stayed unmatched. The germline gives CDR1 SNHLY, CDR2 FYNNEI. CDR3 length equals 15 residues. The CDR3 is CASSVVAGDADTQYF. In DNA form, the CDR3 reads TGTGCCAGCAGTGTAGTAGCGGGAGACGCAGATACGCAGTATTTT.

V gene TRBV19 combines with J gene TRBJ1-2, with D unresolved. V was cut by 2 bases and J by 4 bases, with 8 bases left in between. Per germline, CDR1 LNHDA and CDR2 SQIVND (reference sequence). This CDR3 is 13 amino acids long. The CDR3 here is CASSIFNGYGYTF. In DNA, the CDR3 is TGTGCCAGTAGTATATTCAACGGCTATGGCTACACCTTC.

V gene TRBV28 combines with J gene TRBJ1-5; D is possibly TRBD1 (6 bases). The CDR3 sequence is 15 residues long. V lost 3 bases and J lost 9, with 18 bases in between. Germline CDR1 is MDHEN and CDR2 is SYDVKM. CDR3 in DNA: TGTGCCAGCAGTTTCGACCGGGGGGCCTTAACGCCCCAGCATTTT. Residues: CASSFDRGALTPQHF.

By frequency, this clone is medium-sized. The DNA of the CDR3 is TGTGCCAGCAGTGTACGGGAGGGGTTGAATGAGCAGTTCTTC. This encodes CASSVREGLNEQFF. The rearrangement links TRBV6-4 to TRBJ2-1, with 8 nucleotides matching TRBD2. V lost 4 bases and J lost 7; bases outside the gene matches: 6. Germline assignment: CDR1 MRHNA and CDR2 SNTAGT. The CDR3 has 14 amino acids.

The chain employs TRBV7-9 and TRBJ2-3, with D possibly being TRBD2 (6 bases). The V end lost 1 base, the J end lost 2 bases, and 13 bases lay between the germline ends. The CDR3 runs 16 residues. Per germline, CDR1 SEHNR and CDR2 FQNEAQ (reference sequence). The CDR3, as DNA: TGTGCCAGCAGCTTAGGCTCGGGGGTAGACACAGATACGCAGTATTTT. Translating gives CASSLGSGVDTDTQYF. The variable domain in full, completed from reference TRBV7-9 and TRBJ2-3, reads DTGVSQNPRHKITKRGQNVTFRCDPISEHNRLYWYRQTLGQGPEFLTYFQNEAQLEKSRLLSDRFSAERPKGSFSTLEIQRTEQGDSAMYLCASSLGSGVDTDTQYFGPGTRLTVL.

The chain uses TRBV28 and TRBJ2-7, with 10 nucleotides matching TRBD2. V was clipped by 2 bases and J by 2 bases; unmatched bases: 9. This CDR3 spans 17 amino acids. The germline gives CDR1 MDHEN, CDR2 SYDVKM. The CDR3 coding sequence is TGTGCCAGCAGTTTAGGTTCGAGTCTAGCGGGAGCCTACGAGCAGTACTTC. Its protein is CASSLGSSLAGAYEQYF.

The chain uses TRBV5-6 and TRBJ2-3; 8 bases map to TRBD1. This CDR3 is 16 amino acids long. V lost 3 bases to trimming and J lost 5 bases; unmatched junction nucleotides: 11. Germline assignment: CDR1 SGHDT and CDR2 YYEEEE. The CDR3 is CASSSGDRSFGDTQYF. Here the CDR3 DNA reads TGTGCCAGCAGCTCGGGGGACAGGTCCTTTGGAGATACGCAGTATTTT. Combining the CDR3 with reference TRBV5-6 and TRBJ2-3 gives the whole variable domain DAGVTQSPTHLIKTRGQQVTLRCSPKSGHDTVSWYQQALGQGPQFIFQYYEEEERQRGNFPDRFSGHQFPNYSSELNVNALLLGDSALYLCASSSGDRSFGDTQYFGPGTRLTVL.

CDR3 in amino acids: CASRTPAGGELFF. Here the CDR3 DNA reads TGTGCCAGCAGGACTCCGGCTGGCGGGGAGCTGTTTTTT. The chain has TRBV28 and TRBJ2-2, with no clear D. V was shortened by 6 bases and J by 7 bases, with 12 bases between the two germline ends. Germline V lookup: CDR1 MDHEN, CDR2 SYDVKM. The CDR3 runs to 13 residues.

The chain has TRBV30 and TRBJ1-1; no clear D gene. Germline CDR1 reads GTSNPN; CDR2 reads SVGIG (reference sequence). The CDR3 is 13 amino acids. Trimming pared 2 bases from V and 0 bases from J, leaving 7 bases between. CDR3 in amino acids: CAWSREMNTEAFF. For the CDR3, the DNA is TGTGCCTGGAGTCGGGAGATGAACACTGAAGCTTTCTTT.

The rearrangement joins TRBV18 to TRBJ1-2; perhaps TRBD1 as D (5 bases). The V and J ends lost 0 bases and 8 bases respectively, with 16 bases between them. The CDR3 is made up of 15 amino acids. Germline V gene lookup returns CDR1 KGHSH and CDR2 LQKENI. CDR3 DNA: TGTGCCAGCTCACCACCGGGGCTGGGGATAGAGGGCTACACCTTC. It is translated as CASSPPGLGIEGYTF.

The chain joins TRBV19 to TRBJ2-7; possibly TRBD1 for D (5 bases). The CDR3 spans 11 residues. Germline CDR1 LNHDA, CDR2 SQIVND (reference sequence). Trimming removed 7 bases from V and 7 bases from J, with 11 bases in between. This CDR3 reads CASKGDSEQYF. Written as DNA, the CDR3 is TGTGCCAGTAAAGGGGATTCTGAGCAGTACTTC.

The chain uses TRBV7-2 and TRBJ2-6; 10 bases align to TRBD2. The germline V gene has CDR1 SGHTA and CDR2 FQGNSA. The trim removed 6 bases at V and 4 bases at J, leaving 9 bases unmatched. This CDR3 is 17 amino acids long. CDR3 bases: TGTGCCAGCAGGGGGAGCGGGAGGGCTGCCGGGGCCAACGTCCTGACTTTC. Protein: CASRGSGRAAGANVLTF.

The chain has TRBV28 and TRBJ1-1, with TRBD1 identical over 8 bases. CDR1 and CDR2 (germline): MDHEN, SYDVKM. The CDR3 runs to 14 residues. V gave up 3 bases and J gave up 1 base; unmatched junction bases: 1. The CDR3 sequence is CASSFDRGNTEAFF. CDR3 sequence (DNA): TGTGCCAGCAGTTTCGACAGGGGGAACACTGAAGCTTTCTTT.

The chain has TRBV30 and TRBJ1-3; tentative D call: TRBD1 (6 bases). Germline assignment: CDR1 GTSNPN and CDR2 SVGIG (reference sequence). The CDR3 sequence is 13 residues long. V was shortened by 7 bases and J by 1 base, with 11 bases between the two germline ends. The CDR3 spells CALQGQSGNTIYF. The CDR3 nucleotides read TGTGCCTTACAGGGACAATCTGGAAACACCATATATTTT.

V is TRBV19 and J is TRBJ1-5; 7 bases map to TRBD1. Germline V gene sequence: CDR1 LNHDA, CDR2 SQIVND (reference sequence). Losses at the gene ends were 3 bases for V and 4 bases for J; bases not matched to a gene: 9. The CDR3 loop spans 16 amino acids. The CDR3 protein is CASSMISGTANQPQHF. For the CDR3, the DNA is TGTGCCAGTAGTATGATTTCGGGGACAGCTAATCAGCCCCAGCATTTT. The full variable domain, rest sourced from reference TRBV19 and TRBJ1-5, is DGGITQSPKYLFRKEGQNVTLSCEQNLNHDAMYWYRQDPGQGLRLIYYSQIVNDFQKGDIAEGYSVSREKKESFPLTVTSAQKNPTAFYLCASSMISGTANQPQHFGDGTRLSIL.

The CDR3 region is CASSLWDSGSPSYEQYF. The CDR3 nucleotides read TGCGCCAGCAGCTTGTGGGACAGCGGGAGCCCGTCCTACGAGCAGTACTTC. The V call is TRBV5-1, the J call TRBJ2-7; maybe TRBD2 (8 bases). Trimming removed 1 base from V and 1 base from J, with 18 bases in between. This CDR3 has 17 amino acids. Germline V lookup: CDR1 SGHRS, CDR2 YFSETQ.

The chain uses TRBV18 and TRBJ2-3, with 7 positions matching TRBD2. From germline, CDR1 is KGHSH and CDR2 LQKENI. CDR3 length: 17 residues. With V trimmed by 3 bases and J by 2 bases, 11 bases remained unmatched. The CDR3 spells CASSPRIGRANTDTQYF. The CDR3 DNA reads as TGTGCCAGCTCACCCAGGATAGGGAGGGCAAACACAGATACGCAGTATTTT.

The gene calls are TRBV30 and TRBJ1-2; possible D gene TRBD1, 5 bases. This CDR3 has 14 amino acids. V lost 2 bases, J lost 4 bases, and 14 bases lay in between. CDR1 GTSNPN and CDR2 SVGIG come from the germline V gene (reference sequence). The CDR3, as DNA: TGTGCCTGGAGTTGGGGCAGGAGGGGCTATGGCTACACCTTC. Residues: CAWSWGRRGYGYTF.

CDR3: CASSFLGVAGYYEQYF. The DNA of the CDR3 is TGTGCCAGCAGCTTCCTTGGAGTGGCGGGCTACTACGAGCAGTACTTC. This chain joins TRBV5-4 and TRBJ2-7, with D perhaps matching TRBD2 (5 bases). Germline V CDR1 and CDR2: SGHNT, YYREEE (reference sequence). The CDR3 has 16 residues. The V and J ends lost 2 bases and 3 bases respectively, with 18 bases between them.

This sequence joins TRBV7-9 and TRBJ2-7, with TRBD1 identical over 7 bases. Germline assignment: CDR1 SEHNR and CDR2 FQNEAQ (reference sequence). The V gene end was trimmed by 1 base and the J gene end by 7 bases; junction bases not matched to a gene: 4. The CDR3 length is 13 residues. CDR3 sequence (DNA): TGTGCCAGCAGCTTAGGGGGACAGATGGAGCAGTACTTC. Translating gives CASSLGGQMEQYF. Filled out from reference TRBV7-9 and TRBJ2-7, the complete variable domain reads DTGVSQNPRHKITKRGQNVTFRCDPISEHNRLYWYRQTLGQGPEFLTYFQNEAQLEKSRLLSDRFSAERPKGSFSTLEIQRTEQGDSAMYLCASSLGGQMEQYFGPGTRLTVT.

The chain uses TRBV6-5 and TRBJ2-1; perhaps TRBD2 as D (5 bases). The germline V and J ends were trimmed by 7 bases and 10 bases, with 17 bases remaining between them. Germline CDR1 reads MNHEY; CDR2 reads SVGAGI. This CDR3 has 13 residues. The CDR3 DNA sequence: TGTGCCAGCACCGATACTCCGGGGAACGAGCAGTTCTTC. This codes for CASTDTPGNEQFF.

The V and J genes are TRBV7-9 and TRBJ2-2; D is ambiguous. Deletions cut 2 bases from V and 7 bases from J, with 8 bases between. The length of the CDR3 is 13 residues. The germline V gene encodes CDR1 SEHNR and CDR2 FQNEAQ (reference sequence). The CDR3 coding sequence is TGTGCCAGCAGCTTACCGGGTCTCGGGGAGCTGTTTTTT. Encoded protein: CASSLPGLGELFF.

The gene calls are TRBV28 and TRBJ2-3, with a tentative D call TRBD2 (6 bases). V lost 7 bases and J 1 base, leaving 18 bases between the germline ends. This CDR3 is 16 amino acids long. CDR1 is MDHEN, CDR2 SYDVKM, per germline. The CDR3: CASIPSGVSGTDTQYF. CDR3 coding DNA: TGTGCCAGCATCCCATCGGGGGTCTCTGGCACAGATACGCAGTATTTT.

The chain is built from TRBV2 and TRBJ2-7, with 7 bases identical to TRBD1. From germline, CDR1 is SNHLY and CDR2 FYNNEI. V shed 8 bases and J 0 bases; nucleotides not matched to a gene: 13. The CDR3 sequence is 16 residues long. The CDR3 region has the DNA TGTGCCAGCGGTGGGACAGTCCCTATGAGCTCCTACGAGCAGTACTTC. It specifies CASGGTVPMSSYEQYF.

The V call is TRBV19, the J call TRBJ1-2, with TRBD1 matching over 11 bases. In germline, CDR1 is LNHDA, CDR2 SQIVND (reference sequence). This CDR3 has 14 residues. J was trimmed by 5 bases and V by 6 bases; bases with no gene match: 5. Here the CDR3 reads CASRDRGQIYGYTF. The CDR3 DNA follows: TGTGCCAGTAGGGACAGGGGGCAGATTTATGGCTACACCTTC.

This chain connects TRBV5-1 to TRBJ1-4; D not resolved. Trimming cost V 4 bases and J 10 bases, with 20 bases left between them. CDR3 size: 15 residues. The germline V gene has CDR1 SGHRS and CDR2 YFSETQ. CDR3 amino acids: CASSATAANNAKLFF. The CDR3, as DNA: TGCGCCAGCAGCGCTACCGCGGCGAATAACGCAAAACTGTTTTTT.

CDR3 sequence (DNA): TGTGCCAGCAGCTTTCAAAGCGGGAGCATCGACGAGCAGTACTTC. It is translated as CASSFQSGSIDEQYF. The chain is built from TRBV5-8 and TRBJ2-7, with 8 bases fitting TRBD2. The CDR3 is 15 residues long. The V and J ends lost 2 bases and 5 bases, in that order; junction bases with no gene match: 9. Germline V gives CDR1 SGHTS, CDR2 YDEGEE.

The J gene is TRBJ1-4, the V gene TRBV27, with 8 bases lining up with TRBD1. J gave up 7 bases and V 1 base, and 20 bases lay outside the gene matches. From germline, CDR1 is MNHEY and CDR2 SMNVEV (reference sequence). CDR3 size: 20 residues. As DNA, the CDR3 is TGTGCCAGCAGTTTATATGCCTATAAGCCCCCACAGGGGGAGGCTGAAAAACTGTTTTTT. Translation gives CASSLYAYKPPQGEAEKLFF.

This chain links TRBV19 with TRBJ2-5; 9 nucleotides align to TRBD1. The DNA end is a closer match to TRBJ2-7, so the J assignment may be wrong. CDR3 length: 15 residues. The germline CDR1 and CDR2 sequences are LNHDA and SQIVND (reference sequence). As DNA, the CDR3 is TGTGCCAGTAGTCCGTCTTGGACAGGGGTGCTCGAGCAGTACTTC. It codes for CASSPSWTGVLEQYF.

This sequence joins TRBV7-9 and TRBJ2-7; 10 nucleotides line up with TRBD2. Per germline, CDR1 SEHNR and CDR2 FQNEAQ (reference sequence). The V gene end was trimmed by 7 bases and the J gene end by 2 bases; junction bases not matched to a gene: 8. The CDR3 totals 15 residues. DNA for the CDR3: TGTGCCAGCACCCCCGGGACTAGCGACGCCTACGAGCAGTACTTC. This translates into CASTPGTSDAYEQYF.